The next 2 T cell receptor beta chains were all read from a single sample in a study of PD-L1 blockade in urothelial cancer. The table came from immunoSEQ multiplex PCR; TCRdb's copy has only in-frame clones and leaves some out. The sample lists tens of thousands of clones; around nine tenths were seen once. The time point here: peripheral blood 6 weeks after treatment start. Sequencing used PBMCs, obtained around atezolizumab (anti-PD-L1) treatment. All receptors derive from a man in his fifties or sixties with urothelial cancer.

The CDR3 spells CASSPMWDSSRNEQFF. In DNA, the CDR3 is TGTGCCAGCAGCCCCATGTGGGACAGTAGTCGGAATGAGCAGTTCTTC. The chain is built from TRBV5-8 and TRBJ2-1; 7 bases are shared with TRBD1. Germline assignment: CDR1 SGHTS and CDR2 YDEGEE. The CDR3 is made up of 16 amino acids. The V segment lost 4 bases and the J segment 7 bases; nucleotides outside the gene matches: 14. Drawing the rest from reference TRBV5-8 and TRBJ2-1, the complete variable domain is EAGVTQSPTHLIKTRGQQATLRCSPISGHTSVYWYQQALGLGLQFLLWYDEGEERNRGNFPPRFSGRQFPNYSSELNVNALELEDSALYLCASSPMWDSSRNEQFFGPGTRLTVL.

The rearrangement uses TRBV5-1 and TRBJ2-7; 8 bases line up with TRBD2. This CDR3 spans 12 amino acids. Germline V lookup: CDR1 SGHRS, CDR2 YFSETQ. Germline trimming cut 2 bases from V and 5 bases from J; bases unmatched to any gene: 0. The CDR3 protein is CASSFGGDEQYF. CDR3 sequence (DNA): TGCGCCAGCAGCTTCGGGGGGGACGAGCAGTACTTC. The whole variable domain, remainder taken from reference TRBV5-1 and TRBJ2-7, is KAGVTQTPRYLIKTRGQQVTLSCSPISGHRSVSWYQQTPGQGLQFLFEYFSETQRNKGNFPGRFSGRQFSNSRSEMNVSTLELGDSALYLCASSFGGDEQYFGPGTRLTVT.